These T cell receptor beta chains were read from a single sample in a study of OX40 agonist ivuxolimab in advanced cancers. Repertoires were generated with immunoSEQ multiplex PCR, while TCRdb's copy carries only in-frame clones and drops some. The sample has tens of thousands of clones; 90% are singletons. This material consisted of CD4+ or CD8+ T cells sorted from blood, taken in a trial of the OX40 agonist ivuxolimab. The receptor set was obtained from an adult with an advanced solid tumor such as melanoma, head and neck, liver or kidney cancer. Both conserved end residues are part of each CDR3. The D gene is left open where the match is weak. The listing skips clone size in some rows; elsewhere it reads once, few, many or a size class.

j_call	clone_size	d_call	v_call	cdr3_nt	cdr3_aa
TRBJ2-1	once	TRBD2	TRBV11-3	TGTGCCAGCAGCTTAGGGGGACTAGCGGGCGATGAGCAGTTCTTC	CASSLGGLAGDEQFF
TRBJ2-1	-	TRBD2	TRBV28	TGTGCCAGCAGGACGGGAGGGGGTGCTGTGAATGAGCAGTTCTTC	CASRTGGGAVNEQFF
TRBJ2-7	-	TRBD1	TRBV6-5	TGTGCCAGCAGACCGACAGGGGGCGCTTCCTACGAGCAGTACTTC	CASRPTGGASYEQYF
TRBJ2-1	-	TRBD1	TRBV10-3	TGTGCCACCCGGGACAGGGGGCCAAGCTCCTACAATGAGCAGTTCTTC	CATRDRGPSSYNEQFF
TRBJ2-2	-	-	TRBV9	TGTGCCAGCAGCCTCAAGTGGTCGGAGGCGACCGGGGAGCTGTTTTTT	CASSLKWSEATGELFF
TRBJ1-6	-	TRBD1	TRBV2	TGTGCCAGCAGGGGACAGGGTGATAATTCACCCCTCCACTTT	CASRGQGDNSPLHF
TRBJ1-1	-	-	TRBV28	TGTGCCAGCAAGCTTACGGGGTTTAGGACTGAAGCTTTCTTT	CASKLTGFRTEAFF
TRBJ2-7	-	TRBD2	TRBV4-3	TGCGCCAGCAGCCAAGGGACTAGCGCACCCTACGAGCAGTACTTC	CASSQGTSAPYEQYF
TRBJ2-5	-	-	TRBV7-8	TGTGCCAGCAGTCTAGGTCGGGGGTACCAAGAGACCCAGTACTTC	CASSLGRGYQETQYF
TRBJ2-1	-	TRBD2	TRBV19	TGTGCCAGTAGTGCCCCTAGCGGGATGGACTACAATGAGCAGTTCTTC	CASSAPSGMDYNEQFF
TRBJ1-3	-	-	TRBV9	TGTGCCAGCAGCGTAGATCGGCGGTGGACTCCAGCCTCTGGAAACACCATATATTTT	CASSVDRRWTPASGNTIYF
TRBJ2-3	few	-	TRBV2	TGTGCCAGCAGCCAATCCCTTAAGCTCACAGATACGCAGTATTTT	CASSQSLKLTDTQYF
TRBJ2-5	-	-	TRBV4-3	TGCGCCAGCAGCCAAACCCTGTCCGGGACCCAGTACTTC	CASSQTLSGTQYF
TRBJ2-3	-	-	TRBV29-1	TGCAGTACCCGGGACATATATTTTACCGGCACAGATACGCAGTATTTT	CSTRDIYFTGTDTQYF
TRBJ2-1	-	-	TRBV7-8	TGTGCCAGCAGCTTCTCCGGGCACAATGAGCAGTTCTTC	CASSFSGHNEQFF
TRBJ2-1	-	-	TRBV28	TGTGCCAGCAGTCAGACCGGAAGCTCCTACAATGAGCAGTTCTTC	CASSQTGSSYNEQFF
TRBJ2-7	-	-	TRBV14	TGTGCCAGCAGCCAAGATCTGGCTAGTTCCTACGAGCAGTACTTC	CASSQDLASSYEQYF
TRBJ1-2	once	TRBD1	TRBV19	TGTGCCAGTAGGCATTTCGGGACAGCACCTAACTATGGCTACACCTTC	CASRHFGTAPNYGYTF
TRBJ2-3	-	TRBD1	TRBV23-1	TGCGCCAGCAGGCTCGACAGGGGGTTTTACACAGATACGCAGTATTTT	CASRLDRGFYTDTQYF
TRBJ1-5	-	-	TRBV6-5	TGTGCCAGCAGTTATTTCGGCGGCAATCAGCCCCAGCATTTT	CASSYFGGNQPQHF
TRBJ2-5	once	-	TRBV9	TGTGCCAGCAGCGCCCAAGATGAGACCCAGTACTTC	CASSAQDETQYF
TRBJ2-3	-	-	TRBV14	TGTGCCAGCAGCCAAGGCCAGCGGAACACAGATACGCAGTATTTT	CASSQGQRNTDTQYF
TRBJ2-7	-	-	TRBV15	TGTGCCACCAGCAGAGATACCCGGCGGACCAACTACGAGCAGTACTTC	CATSRDTRRTNYEQYF
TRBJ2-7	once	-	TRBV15	TGTGCCACCAGCAGAGGCATAGGACTATACGAGCAGTACTTC	CATSRGIGLYEQYF
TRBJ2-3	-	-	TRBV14	TGTGCCAGCAGCCGGTCGTTCCGCACAGATACGCAGTATTTT	CASSRSFRTDTQYF
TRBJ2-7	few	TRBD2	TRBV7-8	TGTGCCAGCAGCCCCAGTCAGCGGGAGCAGCAGTACTTC	CASSPSQREQQYF
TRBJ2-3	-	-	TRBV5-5	TGTGCCAGCAGCGCAGAGAGCACAGATACGCAGTATTTT	CASSAESTDTQYF
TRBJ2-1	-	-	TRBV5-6	TGTGCCAGCAGCCGGCTAGTAGGGTCCTACAATGAGCAGTTCTTC	CASSRLVGSYNEQFF